This paragraph covers one TCR beta chain sequence. This record comes from a study of T cell changes during pregnancy in multiple sclerosis. Profiled with immunoSEQ multiplex PCR; TCRdb holds only in-frame clones, not every one. Among around 31,000 clones, 90% were seen once, and the ten largest hold roughly 0.52%. The V segment lost 2 bases and the J segment 7 bases; nucleotides outside the gene matches: 3. The CDR3 loop spans 14 amino acids. Germline V gene sequence: CDR1 SGHTA, CDR2 FQGNSA. Material: CD4+ T cells from peripheral blood mononuclear cells, obtained in the third trimester of pregnancy. The chain has TRBV7-2 and TRBJ1-4; 8 bases are shared with TRBD1. This clonotype was sampled from a female donor in good health, enrolled as a control in a pregnancy study. In DNA form, the CDR3 reads TGTGCCAGCAGCTTATGGACAGGGAGTGAAAAACTGTTTTTT. Protein sequence: CASSLWTGSEKLFF. Together with reference TRBV7-2 and TRBJ1-4, the CDR3 gives the full variable domain: GAGVSQSPSNKVTEKGKDVELRCDPISGHTALYWYRQSLGQGLEFLIYFQGNSAPDKSGLPSDRFSAERTGGSVSTLTIQRTQQEDSAVYLCASSLWTGSEKLFFGSGTQLSVL.